This paragraph covers one T cell receptor (beta chain) sequence. Its antigen is currently unknown. The data belong to a study of glioma-infiltrating T cells after dendritic cell vaccination. Study context: Samples are from glioblastoma patients in Phase I and II dendritic cell vaccine trials.

Germline-derived CDR1 and CDR2 are SEHNR and FQNEAQ (reference sequence). Trimming took 5 bases from V and 5 from J, leaving 13 bases between them. This CDR3 has 13 residues. The immunoSEQ assay amplified TCRB CDR3 from up to roughly 2 ug DNA. The method was immunoSEQ multiplex PCR; TCRdb's version includes in-frame clones alone and lacks a portion of them. This table has about 95,000 clones, 85% to 90% appearing once. Overall study findings and caveats: Estimated pretreatment TIL content predicted outcome after dendritic cell vaccination.

V and J are TRBV7-9 and TRBJ2-7, with D possibly TRBD1 on 6 matching bases. The source of this sequence is a human donor with glioblastoma. The material sequenced was blood, taken before dendritic cell vaccination. The CDR3 sequence is CASSPDRRNEQYF. The DNA for the CDR3 is TGTGCCAGCAGCCCCGACAGGCGGAACGAGCAGTACTTC.